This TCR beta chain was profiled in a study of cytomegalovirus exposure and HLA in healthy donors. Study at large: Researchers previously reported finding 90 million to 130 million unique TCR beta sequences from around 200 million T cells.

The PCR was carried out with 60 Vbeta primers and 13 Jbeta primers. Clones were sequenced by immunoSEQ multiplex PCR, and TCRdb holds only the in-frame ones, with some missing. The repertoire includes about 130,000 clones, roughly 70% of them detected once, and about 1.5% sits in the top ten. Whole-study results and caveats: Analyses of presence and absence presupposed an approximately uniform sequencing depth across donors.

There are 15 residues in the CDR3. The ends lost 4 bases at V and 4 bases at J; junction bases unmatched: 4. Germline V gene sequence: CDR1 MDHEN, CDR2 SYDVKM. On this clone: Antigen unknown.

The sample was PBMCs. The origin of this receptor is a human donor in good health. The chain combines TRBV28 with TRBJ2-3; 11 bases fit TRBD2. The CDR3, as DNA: TGTGCCAGCAGTTCGACTAGCGGGACGTCAGATACGCAGTATTTT. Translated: CASSSTSGTSDTQYF.